This T cell receptor beta chain appears in the sequencing data of a study of blood T cell repertoires in COVID-19. Study information: Samples of COVID-19 (acute and convalescent) were obtained from the United States, Italy and Spain. Sources were T cells, B-cell-depleted T cells, or PBMCs; the material itself was cDNA or gDNA.

In the authors' methods: From reference gene primer amplification, estimates of nucleated cell counts were derived. TCRdb keeps only in-frame clones here, not all; method: immunoSEQ multiplex PCR. V, J and clone size derive from that table, while D and trimming were established from the DNA sequence. The top ten hold roughly 3% of the sample, which has 300,000 to 400,000 clones, approximately 89% seen once. This TCR came from a woman younger than 30 who had recovered from COVID-19. The sequencing input was peripheral blood.

The CDR3 loop is CASSFQGFGSGELFF. In DNA form, the CDR3 reads TGTGCCAGCAGTTTCCAGGGCTTCGGTTCCGGGGAGCTGTTTTTT. The chain couples TRBV27 to TRBJ2-2, with D perhaps TRBD1 (5 bases). The CDR3 totals 15 residues. In germline, CDR1 is MNHEY, CDR2 SMNVEV (reference sequence). V shed 3 bases and J shed 6 bases, with 14 bases lying between them.